The 17 T cell receptor beta chains below come from one sample, sequenced in a study of T cell responses to AZD1222 COVID-19 vaccine. The repertoire was sequenced with immunoSEQ multiplex PCR; TCRdb's copy has only in-frame clones and lacks some. The table records about 150,000 clones, about 88% of them present only once. The source was peripheral blood, collected on day 0 of AZD1222 vaccination. The receptors were gathered from an adult in good health.

This chain uses TRBV6-6 with TRBJ2-1, with D possibly being TRBD2 (5 bases). V gave up 8 bases and J gave up 3 bases, with 8 bases separating them. CDR1 and CDR2 (germline): MNHNY, SVGAGI (reference sequence). The CDR3 is 12 amino acids. The CDR3: CASGRDYNEQFF. CDR3 bases: TGTGCCAGCGGGAGAGACTACAATGAGCAGTTCTTC.

The chain has TRBV11-2 and TRBJ2-1; D tentatively reads TRBD1 or TRBD2 (5 bases each). Germline V gene data show CDR1 as SGHAT and CDR2 as FQNNGV. This CDR3 comprises 12 residues. The ends were cut back, 7 bases at V and 8 bases at J, with 12 bases in the middle. The CDR3: CASTPGTDEQFF. In DNA, the CDR3 is TGTGCCAGCACCCCGGGGACCGATGAGCAGTTCTTC. Drawing the rest from reference TRBV11-2 and TRBJ2-1, the complete variable domain is EAGVAQSPRYKIIEKRQSVAFWCNPISGHATLYWYQQILGQGPKLLIQFQNNGVVDDSQLPKDRFSAERLKGVDSTLKIQPAKLEDSAVYLCASTPGTDEQFFGPGTRLTVL.

The chain recombines TRBV2 with TRBJ2-7; maybe TRBD1 (6 bases). In germline, CDR1 is SNHLY, CDR2 FYNNEI. V lost 7 bases, J lost 0 bases, and 13 bases lay in between. The CDR3 length is 14 residues. The CDR3, as DNA: TGTGCCAGCACCAGACAGGAGAGCTCCTACGAGCAGTACTTC. It specifies CASTRQESSYEQYF.

The rearrangement uses TRBV29-1 and TRBJ1-4; tentatively, D is TRBD1 (6 bases). With 8 bases removed from V and 4 bases from J, the gap between germline ends came to 11 bases. This CDR3 region has 12 residues. Per germline, CDR1 SQVTM and CDR2 ANQGSEA. The CDR3 sequence is CSIGQNNEKLFF. The CDR3 DNA reads TGCAGCATCGGACAGAATAATGAAAAACTGTTTTTT.

This clone appeared once. In DNA form, the CDR3 reads TGTGCCAGCAGCTTCGGGATGAACACCGGGGAGCTGTTTTTT. Its translation is CASSFGMNTGELFF. The V call is TRBV5-6, the J call TRBJ2-2; TRBD2 is a possible D gene (5 bases). The CDR3 spans 14 residues. The V and J ends lost 2 bases and 1 base respectively, with 6 bases between them. CDR1 is SGHDT and CDR2 is YYEEEE in the germline V gene.

The chain employs TRBV6-4 and TRBJ1-1; 7 bases align to TRBD1. The CDR3 has 15 residues. Germline CDR1 reads MRHNA; CDR2 reads SNTAGT. V lost 3 bases and J lost 0; bases outside the gene matches: 4. CDR3 loop: CASSEQGGLNTEAFF. The CDR3 DNA follows: TGTGCCAGCAGTGAGCAGGGGGGCTTGAACACTGAAGCTTTCTTT.

The chain couples TRBV4-3 to TRBJ1-4; 8 positions agree with TRBD1. Germline CDR1 and CDR2: LGHNA and YSLEER. V gave up 0 bases and J gave up 8 bases; unmatched junction bases: 5. The CDR3 length is 15 residues. The CDR3 protein is CASSQEGTGGEKLFF. CDR3 in DNA: TGCGCCAGCAGCCAAGAGGGGACAGGAGGGGAAAAACTGTTTTTT.

The J gene is TRBJ1-3, the V gene TRBV5-6; D call uncertain. Trimming stripped 0 bases from V and 0 bases from J, with 13 bases between. Germline values: CDR1 SGHDT, CDR2 YYEEEE. CDR3 length: 17 amino acids. As DNA, the CDR3 is TGTGCCAGCAGCTTGGCCCCGACGGATGTCTCTGGAAACACCATATATTTT. It codes for CASSLAPTDVSGNTIYF.

For this clone: In the same sample, other DNA sequences code for this CDR3. J is TRBJ2-1 and V is TRBV29-1, with 8 nucleotides matching TRBD2. Unmatched junction bases numbered 6, after V lost 6 bases and J lost 8 bases. CDR3 size: 12 residues. Per the germline V gene, CDR1 is SQVTM and CDR2 is ANQGSEA. The CDR3 spells CSVAGGGYEQFF. The CDR3 bases are TGCAGCGTGGCGGGGGGCGGCTATGAGCAGTTCTTC.

The chain combines TRBV3-1 (or the pseudogene TRBV3-2) with TRBJ2-5; D perhaps matches TRBD2 (6 bases). CDR1 and CDR2 (germline): LGHDT, YNNKEL (reference sequence). Trimming stripped 3 bases from V and 7 bases from J, with 15 bases between. There are 14 residues in the CDR3. CDR3 region: CASSQDALGGTQYF. CDR3 in DNA: TGTGCCAGCAGCCAGGACGCCCTCGGGGGGACCCAGTACTTC.

The chain couples TRBV6-2 or TRBV6-3 to TRBJ2-7, with D possibly being TRBD2 (6 bases). The CDR3 runs to 13 residues. Germline V gene lookup returns CDR1 MNHEY and CDR2 SVGEGT. Trimming took off 5 bases at V and 3 bases at J, with 11 bases between the two ends. The CDR3: CASSTGLNYEQYF. CDR3 DNA: TGTGCCAGCAGTACGGGACTCAACTACGAGCAGTACTTC.

The rearrangement joins TRBV5-5 to TRBJ2-3, with D maybe TRBD1 (6 bases). Trimming shortened V by 4 bases and J by 1 base, and 13 bases separated the two germline ends. Germline lookup yields CDR1 SGHKS and CDR2 YYEKEE (reference sequence). The CDR3 is made up of 15 amino acids. For the CDR3, the DNA is TGTGCCAGCAGCATACAGGGATCCCGCACAGATACGCAGTATTTT. This translates into CASSIQGSRTDTQYF.

The chain has TRBV28 and TRBJ1-1; 7 bases align to TRBD1. Germline V gene sequence: CDR1 MDHEN, CDR2 SYDVKM. CDR3 size: 16 residues. The trim removed 5 bases at V and 6 bases at J, leaving 15 bases unmatched. The CDR3, as DNA: TGTGCCAGCAGTAGGGGGGACAGAGCTATCAGACCTGAAGCTTTCTTT. It yields the protein CASSRGDRAIRPEAFF.

The chain joins TRBV6-5 to TRBJ2-7, with 10 bases fitting TRBD1. Trimming took 3 bases from V and 3 from J; bases not matched to a gene: 2. This CDR3 contains 14 residues. Looked up from germline, CDR1 is MNHEY and CDR2 is SVGAGI. CDR3 sequence (DNA): TGTGCCAGCAGTTATAGGACAGGGGGCTACGAGCAGTACTTC. Residues: CASSYRTGGYEQYF.

J is TRBJ1-5 and V is TRBV2, with D possibly matching TRBD1 (6 bases). V was trimmed by 6 bases and J by 3 bases, leaving 12 bases between them. Germline V gene lookup returns CDR1 SNHLY and CDR2 FYNNEI. The CDR3 has 14 residues. DNA for the CDR3: TGTGCCAGCAGACACGACAGGCCCAATCAGCCCCAGCATTTT. Translated, it gives CASRHDRPNQPQHF.

The V gene is TRBV6-5, the J gene TRBJ1-3; D ambiguous. The ends were cut back, 8 bases at V and 6 bases at J, with 11 bases in the middle. Germline V lookup: CDR1 MNHEY, CDR2 SVGAGI. The CDR3 runs 12 residues. CDR3 region: CASRGHQNTIYF. CDR3 in DNA: TGTGCCAGCCGAGGCCACCAAAACACCATATATTTT.

The rearrangement uses TRBV27 and TRBJ1-6; D is perhaps TRBD1 (5 bases). Trimming took 0 bases from V and 8 from J, leaving 11 bases between them. Germline V gene data show CDR1 as MNHEY and CDR2 as SMNVEV (reference sequence). There are 15 residues in the CDR3. CDR3 coding DNA: TGTGCCAGCAGTTTATCGTATACGGGGGATTCACCCCTCCACTTT. It encodes CASSLSYTGDSPLHF.